This TCR beta chain was obtained from a study of blood T cell repertoires in COVID-19 (TCRdb year 2020). A note on the overall study: Collaborator samples came from the United States, Italy and Spain and covered acute and convalescent phases of COVID-19. The prospective study material was composed of cDNA or gDNA derived from T cells, B-cell-depleted T cells, or PBMCs. Deeply sampled blood TCRbeta repertoires from subjects exposed to, actively infected with, or recovered from COVID-19 were included in the dataset. A freely available public database, intended as a resource for researchers studying the immune response to SARS-CoV-2, is where the repertoires were released. Samples were obtained from the ongoing ImmuneRACE study (first 160 participants) and from over 1,000 subjects provided by 6 global collaborators. A de-identified subject ID, COVID-19 status, age in years and sex were almost always included in the sample metadata. HLA class I and class II types, where available, came from metadata supplied by the sample provider rather than from assay-based typing.

With regard to this clone: The antigen it binds to is not known. No clone much larger than this one lies a single base away; base qualities are absent.

Study-level results and caveats: How much clinical and demographic metadata was included differed by source and by participant, and the metadata was provided uncurated.

The CDR3 runs 17 residues from the cysteine to the phenylalanine. Solely the CDR3 DNA is kept, with 51 bases framed from the first base. V is pared back by 1 base and J by 7 bases, with 22 bases lying between the germline termini. Whole blood was collected in K2EDTA tubes by collaborating institutions according to the institutions' own protocols. Collaborator samples were shipped for TCRbeta analysis as frozen whole blood, isolated PBMCs, or DNA extracted from either sample type. The immunoSEQ Assay, a bias-controlled multiplex PCR, was used to amplify TCRbeta CDR3 regions from genomic DNA. In the paper's pipeline: The number of nucleated cells in each sample was estimated by amplification of reference gene primers within the assay. To quantify the absolute abundance of each unique TCRbeta CDR3 rearrangement, sequence reads were collapsed and filtered. Productive Simpson clonality was computed per sample as the square root of Simpson's diversity index over productive rearrangements. TCRdb stores this immuneACCESS table with in-frame sequences only. Part of the clones is absent; in the studies checked, under half of the shortfall reflects unresolved V genes, and no reason is known for the rest. The V and J calls and clone size come from that table; D and trimming were worked out from the DNA. In this sample the table shows about 26,000 clones, approximately 92% of which occur a single time. The ten largest make up 2.5% to 3% of the sample.

Sequencing was done on a sample of peripheral blood. The TCR was taken from a human donor in a cohort sampled during active COVID-19. The rearranged chain carries TRBV23-1 and TRBJ2-5, with a tentative D gene TRBD2 over 5 matching bases. TRBV23-1 is designated an ORF whose function remains uncertain. The bases read TGCGCCAGCAGTCAATTGAATATCGGGGTCCGAGATGGGACCCAGTACTTC. Translation gives CASSQLNIGVRDGTQYF.